Listed below are T cell receptor beta chains from one sample, sequenced in a study of T-cell memory formation after mild COVID-19. TCRdb independently ran MiXCR on the 5' RACE reads; one entry per CDR3 protein. In the table there are around 530,000 distinct CDR3 sequences, roughly 20% of which are singletons. The sequenced sample was PBMCs or a T cell subset sorted from them (not recorded which). These receptors all come from an adult woman who had mild COVID-19 (a few samples of this study predate the infection). Cell type and time point are not known. The CDR3 runs from the conserved cysteine through the conserved F or W. A D gene is named only where the DNA matches it firmly. Expanded clones get a size class; other rows say once, few or many, or leave the size out.

cdr3_nt: TGTGCCAGCAGCATAGACAAAGGCAATCAGCCCCAGCATTTT
cdr3_aa: CASSIDKGNQPQHF
clone_size: many
d_call: -
j_call: TRBJ1-5
v_call: TRBV12-3/TRBV12-4

cdr3_nt: TGTGCCAGCGGAAATCAGGGACAGTCCTACCGCGAGCAGTACTTC
cdr3_aa: CASGNQGQSYREQYF
clone_size: -
d_call: TRBD1
j_call: TRBJ2-7
v_call: TRBV6-6

cdr3_nt: TGTGCCAGCAGTCGGGCCGGGACGCCTCATGGCTACACCTTC
cdr3_aa: CASSRAGTPHGYTF
clone_size: -
d_call: -
j_call: TRBJ1-2
v_call: TRBV6-5

cdr3_nt: TGTGCCAGCAGCTTATTGTCGGGAAACAATGAGCAGTTCTTC
cdr3_aa: CASSLLSGNNEQFF
clone_size: -
d_call: -
j_call: TRBJ2-1
v_call: TRBV11-2

cdr3_nt: TGCGCCAGCAGCTTGATGGGACAGGGGAGTCAGCCCCAGCATTTT
cdr3_aa: CASSLMGQGSQPQHF
clone_size: few
d_call: TRBD1
j_call: TRBJ1-5
v_call: TRBV5-1

cdr3_nt: TGTGCCAGCACGTCCCTGGCGGGAGATAGCACAGATACGCAGTATTTT
cdr3_aa: CASTSLAGDSTDTQYF
clone_size: -
d_call: TRBD2
j_call: TRBJ2-3
v_call: TRBV7-9

cdr3_nt: TGTGCCAGCAGTTTAGCAACGGAAGAGCAGTTCTTC
cdr3_aa: CASSLATEEQFF
clone_size: few
d_call: -
j_call: TRBJ2-1
v_call: TRBV12-3/TRBV12-4

cdr3_nt: TGTGCCATCAGTGAGTCGAATCTTCTGAGCTCCTACAATGAGCAGTTCTTC
cdr3_aa: CAISESNLLSSYNEQFF
clone_size: -
d_call: -
j_call: TRBJ2-1
v_call: TRBV10-3

cdr3_nt: TGTGCCAGCAGCTTACGGTCGTCGAGCCCCTCGAATGAGCAGTTCTTC
cdr3_aa: CASSLRSSSPSNEQFF
clone_size: few
d_call: -
j_call: TRBJ2-1
v_call: TRBV7-9

cdr3_nt: TGCAGTGCCCAACCCGGGACATCGGGGAATGAGCAGTTCTTC
cdr3_aa: CSAQPGTSGNEQFF
clone_size: -
d_call: -
j_call: TRBJ2-1
v_call: TRBV20-1

cdr3_nt: TGTGCCAGCAGCTTCGACGGAACCTACGAGCAGTACTTC
cdr3_aa: CASSFDGTYEQYF
clone_size: many
d_call: -
j_call: TRBJ2-7
v_call: TRBV7-9

cdr3_nt: TGCGCCAGCAGCCAAGTATCTAGCGGGGGCACCGGGGAGCTGTTTTTT
cdr3_aa: CASSQVSSGGTGELFF
clone_size: many
d_call: TRBD2
j_call: TRBJ2-2
v_call: TRBV4-1

cdr3_nt: TGCAGCGTTGGGGCGGACACCTTGGATACGCAGTATTTT
cdr3_aa: CSVGADTLDTQYF
clone_size: -
d_call: -
j_call: TRBJ2-3
v_call: TRBV29-1

cdr3_nt: TGTGCCAGCAGCTCCCCGACTAGCGGGGCCCCCTACGAGCAGTACTTC
cdr3_aa: CASSSPTSGAPYEQYF
clone_size: few
d_call: TRBD2
j_call: TRBJ2-7
v_call: TRBV7-2

cdr3_nt: TGCAGCGTTCGGACTAGCGGGGGCACAGATACGCAGTATTTT
cdr3_aa: CSVRTSGGTDTQYF
clone_size: many
d_call: TRBD2
j_call: TRBJ2-3
v_call: TRBV29-1

cdr3_nt: TGTGCCAGCAGCCAACTAGCGGGAGCGGCCTACAATGAGCAGTTCTTC
cdr3_aa: CASSQLAGAAYNEQFF
clone_size: -
d_call: TRBD2
j_call: TRBJ2-1
v_call: TRBV14

cdr3_nt: TGTGCCACCAGCAGAGATCATTGGCTAGCGGGGGGCCCTAGCACAGATACGCAGTATTTT
cdr3_aa: CATSRDHWLAGGPSTDTQYF
clone_size: few
d_call: TRBD2
j_call: TRBJ2-3
v_call: TRBV15

cdr3_nt: TGTGCCAGCAGTCAATGGCTAGCGGGAGTCGAGCAGTACTTC
cdr3_aa: CASSQWLAGVEQYF
clone_size: few
d_call: TRBD2
j_call: TRBJ2-7
v_call: TRBV7-2

cdr3_nt: TGTGCCACCAGTGCCGAAGGCAGAGTCCCGTTCTTC
cdr3_aa: CATSAEGRVPFF
clone_size: many
d_call: -
j_call: TRBJ2-1
v_call: TRBV24-1

cdr3_nt: TGTGCCAGCAGCCACTTCCTAGCGGGAGGGTACAATGAGCAGTTCTTC
cdr3_aa: CASSHFLAGGYNEQFF
clone_size: -
d_call: TRBD2
j_call: TRBJ2-1
v_call: TRBV13

cdr3_nt: TGTGCCAGCAGCAAATCTAGCGGGGAGACCCAGTACTTC
cdr3_aa: CASSKSSGETQYF
clone_size: -
d_call: TRBD2
j_call: TRBJ2-5
v_call: TRBV7-7

cdr3_nt: TGCAGTGCTACCCCGCTGAGGAGCGGGAGGGCTTACGAGCAGTACTTC
cdr3_aa: CSATPLRSGRAYEQYF
clone_size: -
d_call: TRBD2
j_call: TRBJ2-7
v_call: TRBV20-1

cdr3_nt: TGTGCCAGCAGTGAAGGGACAGTCTCCACAGATACGCAGTATTTT
cdr3_aa: CASSEGTVSTDTQYF
clone_size: -
d_call: -
j_call: TRBJ2-3
v_call: TRBV2

cdr3_nt: TGCGCCAGCAGCTATATTGCATTTAGCGGGATCAGCGAGACCCAGTACTTC
cdr3_aa: CASSYIAFSGISETQYF
clone_size: -
d_call: TRBD2
j_call: TRBJ2-5
v_call: TRBV4-3

cdr3_nt: TGTGCCAGTAGTAACAGGAACAACCTCTATGGCTACACCTTC
cdr3_aa: CASSNRNNLYGYTF
clone_size: -
d_call: -
j_call: TRBJ1-2
v_call: TRBV19

cdr3_nt: TGTGCCAGCAGTCAACTTGGGCTTTTAAGCTCCTACAATGAGCAGTTCTTC
cdr3_aa: CASSQLGLLSSYNEQFF
clone_size: -
d_call: -
j_call: TRBJ2-1
v_call: TRBV12-3/TRBV12-4

cdr3_nt: TGCAGTGCTAGAGAAACCTTTCCACAGAAAGAGCAAGAGACCCAGTACTTC
cdr3_aa: CSARETFPQKEQETQYF
clone_size: -
d_call: -
j_call: TRBJ2-5
v_call: TRBV20-1

cdr3_nt: TGTGCCACCAGCAGAGCAGACAGATTCACAGATACGCAGTATTTT
cdr3_aa: CATSRADRFTDTQYF
clone_size: -
d_call: -
j_call: TRBJ2-3
v_call: TRBV15

cdr3_nt: TGTGCCAGCAGCACGGGTTCCCTCTTGGGGCAGTTCTTC
cdr3_aa: CASSTGSLLGQFF
clone_size: -
d_call: -
j_call: TRBJ2-1
v_call: TRBV6-2/TRBV6-3

cdr3_nt: TGTGCCAGCAGCCAAGAGGGAGTGCAGTTCTTC
cdr3_aa: CASSQEGVQFF
clone_size: -
d_call: -
j_call: TRBJ2-1
v_call: TRBV4-2

cdr3_nt: TGTGCCAGCAGCTACGTGGGCAGAACGAACACTGAAGCTTTCTTT
cdr3_aa: CASSYVGRTNTEAFF
clone_size: -
d_call: -
j_call: TRBJ1-1
v_call: TRBV7-2

cdr3_nt: TGTGCCAGCCAAACCTCAGTCTTGGAGCAGTTCTTC
cdr3_aa: CASQTSVLEQFF
clone_size: -
d_call: -
j_call: TRBJ2-1
v_call: TRBV28

cdr3_nt: TGTGCCAGCAGCCAAGCAGACAGCTCCGCACGCTCTGAAGCTTTCTTT
cdr3_aa: CASSQADSSARSEAFF
clone_size: few
d_call: -
j_call: TRBJ1-1
v_call: TRBV3-1